The 15 T cell receptor beta chains listed next were all sequenced from one sample in a study of shared clonotypes between healthy human individuals. Naive CD8 cells were CD45RO-negative, positively selected for CCR7, excluding terminally differentiated effector memory CD45RA+ cells. This table comes from immunoSEQ multiplex PCR, and its TCRdb copy is limited to in-frame clones, with some not included. The sample lists millions of clones, around 93% occurring once. Sequencing was performed on naive CD8+ T cells from PBMCs. The receptors originated from a man between 18 and 35 years old in good health. Some clones in this sample may be carry-over from other donors' samples.

The gene calls are TRBV27 and TRBJ2-5, with TRBD1 matching 7 bases. CDR1 and CDR2 from the germline V gene are MNHEY and SMNVEV (reference sequence). V lost 6 bases to trimming and J lost 5 bases; unmatched junction nucleotides: 6. This CDR3 contains 13 residues. The CDR3 sequence: CASSPDRRETQYF. The CDR3 nucleotides are TGTGCCAGCAGCCCGGACAGGCGGGAGACCCAGTACTTC.

The chain employs TRBV28 and TRBJ2-7; 7 bases are a match to TRBD2. V trimming: 5 bases; J trimming: 1 base; junction bases outside the gene matches: 14. The CDR3 spans 17 residues. Germline V gene sequence: CDR1 MDHEN, CDR2 SYDVKM. CDR3 protein: CASSPLWGRAESYEQYF. CDR3 DNA sequence: TGTGCCAGCAGTCCCTTATGGGGGAGGGCCGAGTCCTACGAGCAGTACTTC.

This chain links TRBV9 with TRBJ2-5; 8 bases match TRBD1. CDR1 and CDR2 from the germline V gene are SGDLS and YYNGEE. CDR3 size: 16 residues. V shed 4 bases and J 4 bases; nucleotides not matched to a gene: 12. CDR3 in amino acids: CASSQPMAGGSETQYF. In DNA, the CDR3 is TGTGCCAGCAGCCAACCGATGGCAGGGGGCTCAGAGACCCAGTACTTC.

This sequence joins TRBV9 and TRBJ2-3; the D gene could be TRBD1 or TRBD2 (5 bases each). V was shortened by 2 bases and J by 6 bases, with 19 bases between the two germline ends. CDR1 is SGDLS, CDR2 YYNGEE, per germline. The CDR3 totals 16 residues. CDR3 sequence (DNA): TGTGCCAGCAGCGTGGGGGTCTCCCCAATGGAGGATACGCAGTATTTT. It codes for CASSVGVSPMEDTQYF.

The chain joins TRBV7-2 to TRBJ2-3; D ambiguous. Germline values: CDR1 SGHTA, CDR2 FQGNSA. Trimming stripped 1 base from V and 0 bases from J, with 8 bases between. The CDR3 is 15 residues long. The chain's CDR3 is CASSLGTTSTDTQYF. In DNA form, the CDR3 reads TGTGCCAGCAGCTTAGGAACGACCAGCACAGATACGCAGTATTTT.

For this clone: The sample carries other DNA sequences with the same CDR3. The genes are TRBV18 and TRBJ2-3; 10 bases agree with TRBD2. CDR1 and CDR2 from the germline V gene are KGHSH and LQKENI. V gave up 0 bases and J gave up 5 bases; unmatched junction bases: 8. The CDR3 totals 17 residues. The CDR3 sequence is CASSPPGLAGVVDTQYF. CDR3 bases: TGTGCCAGCTCACCACCTGGTCTAGCGGGAGTCGTAGATACGCAGTATTTT.

The rearrangement joins TRBV19 to TRBJ1-1; TRBD1 matches at 11 bases. The V segment lost 7 bases and the J segment 5 bases; nucleotides outside the gene matches: 12. In germline, CDR1 is LNHDA, CDR2 SQIVND (reference sequence). The CDR3 runs to 16 residues. In DNA form, the CDR3 reads TGTGCCAGTATCCTGCGGACAGGGGGCTTGGTAACTGAAGCTTTCTTT. Its protein is CASILRTGGLVTEAFF.

V gene TRBV27 combines with J gene TRBJ2-7, with 10 bases that match TRBD2. The CDR3 loop spans 14 amino acids. The V and J ends lost 6 bases and 3 bases, in that order; junction bases with no gene match: 5. The germline CDR1 and CDR2 sequences are MNHEY and SMNVEV (reference sequence). Here the CDR3 DNA reads TGTGCCAGCAGCGAGCGGGAGGGCCACTACGAGCAGTACTTC. Protein product: CASSEREGHYEQYF.

The chain links TRBV15 to TRBJ1-1; 9 bases line up with TRBD1. The length of the CDR3 is 18 residues. The ends lost 5 bases at V and 6 bases at J; junction bases unmatched: 19. Germline V lookup: CDR1 LNHNV, CDR2 YYDKDF (reference sequence). CDR3 nucleotide sequence: TGTGCCACCAGCTCACGACGGACAGGGGCCCCAATCGGGGCTGAAGCTTTCTTT. This gives the protein CATSSRRTGAPIGAEAFF.

As concerns this clone: Distinct nucleotide sequences in the sample also encode this CDR3. This CDR3 reads CASSLLGTGGEQYF. The CDR3 region has the DNA TGTGCCAGCAGCTTATTAGGGACAGGGGGCGAGCAGTACTTC. The chain combines TRBV7-3 with TRBJ2-7; 11 bases align to TRBD1. Germline CDR1 SGHTA, CDR2 FQGTGA. The J segment lost 6 bases and the V segment lost 2 bases, leaving 3 bases of the junction unmatched. The CDR3 length is 14 residues.

The rearrangement joins TRBV27 to TRBJ2-7; either TRBD1 or TRBD2 may supply D (5 bases each). CDR1 and CDR2 (germline): MNHEY, SMNVEV (reference sequence). Trimming shortened V by 8 bases and J by 2 bases, and 13 bases separated the two germline ends. CDR3 size: 13 residues. CDR3 residues: CASGLRGAYEQYF. The CDR3 DNA sequence: TGTGCCAGCGGATTACGAGGGGCCTACGAGCAGTACTTC.

A remark on this clone: The sample carries other DNA sequences with the same CDR3. The rearrangement joins TRBV7-8 to TRBJ2-1; 13 positions match TRBD2. Unmatched junction bases numbered 0, after V lost 1 base and J lost 3 bases. CDR3 length equals 16 residues. Looked up from germline, CDR1 is SGHVS and CDR2 is FQNEAQ. Here the CDR3 DNA reads TGTGCCAGCAGCTTAGGACTAGCGGGAGGCTACAATGAGCAGTTCTTC. As protein: CASSLGLAGGYNEQFF.

Details on this clone: Other DNA sequences from this sample encode an identical CDR3 as well. This chain uses TRBV7-9 with TRBJ2-7; D may be TRBD2 (6 bases). There are 14 residues in the CDR3. V was shortened by 0 bases and J by 1 base, with 7 bases between the two germline ends. From germline, CDR1 is SEHNR and CDR2 FQNEAQ (reference sequence). The CDR3 region is CASSLASGSYEQYF. For the CDR3, the DNA is TGTGCCAGCAGCTTAGCTAGCGGTTCCTACGAGCAGTACTTC.

V is TRBV7-8 and J is TRBJ1-2; a weak D match, TRBD1 (5 bases). V gave up 1 base and J gave up 8 bases, with 17 bases separating them. The germline CDR1 and CDR2 sequences are SGHVS and FQNEAQ. This CDR3 region has 15 residues. This chain's CDR3 is CASSLGRGPAGGYTF. The CDR3 region has the DNA TGTGCCAGCAGCTTAGGGAGGGGTCCGGCCGGGGGCTACACCTTC.

The chain recombines TRBV7-2 with TRBJ2-7; D gene ambiguous. The CDR3 spans 12 residues. Germline V gene data show CDR1 as SGHTA and CDR2 as FQGNSA. V was pared by 5 bases and J by 2 bases, with 7 bases between. The CDR3, as DNA: TGTGCCAGCAGCCCGAGCCCCTACGAGCAGTACTTC. As protein: CASSPSPYEQYF.